What follows is one TCR beta chain and its context. The data are from a study of blood T cell repertoires in COVID-19. Germline CDR1 reads SQVTM; CDR2 reads ANQGSEA. V was pared by 7 bases and J by 8 bases, with 4 bases of the junction left unmatched. The CDR3 is 11 amino acids. Generated by immunoSEQ multiplex PCR, the TCRdb table keeps only in-frame clones and is missing some. The sample lists under 250,000 clones, about 80% occurring once. The rearrangement joins TRBV29-1 to TRBJ2-1, with 8 nucleotides matching TRBD1. Sequencing was performed on peripheral blood. The receptor comes from a woman aged 55-70 years with acute or convalescent COVID-19. CDR3 DNA: TGCAGCGGCGGACAGGGCCATGAGCAGTTCTTC. Residues: CSGGQGHEQFF.